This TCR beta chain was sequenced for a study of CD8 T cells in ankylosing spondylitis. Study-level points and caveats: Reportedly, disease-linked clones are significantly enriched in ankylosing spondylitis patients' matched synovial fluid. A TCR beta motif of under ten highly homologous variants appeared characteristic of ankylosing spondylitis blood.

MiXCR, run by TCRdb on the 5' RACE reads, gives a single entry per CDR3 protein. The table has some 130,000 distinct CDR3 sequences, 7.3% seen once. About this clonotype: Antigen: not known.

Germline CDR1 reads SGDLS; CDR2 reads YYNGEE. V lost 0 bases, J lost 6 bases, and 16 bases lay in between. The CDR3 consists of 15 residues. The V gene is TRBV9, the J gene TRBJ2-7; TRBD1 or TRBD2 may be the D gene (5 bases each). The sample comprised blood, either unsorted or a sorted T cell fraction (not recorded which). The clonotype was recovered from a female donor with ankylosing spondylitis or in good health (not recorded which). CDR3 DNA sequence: TGTGCCAGCAGCGTAGGTGGGACCCCGGCGGGCGAGCAGTACTTC. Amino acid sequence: CASSVGGTPAGEQYF.